The 17 T cell receptor beta chains below were found in one sample sequenced in a study of early T cells in non-severe SARS-CoV-2 infection. TCRdb passed the 5' RACE reads through MiXCR, listing each CDR3 protein once. The data hold 50,000 to 60,000 distinct CDR3 sequences, with about an eighth observed a single time. Sequencing used whole blood. The source of these receptors is an adult who was a healthcare worker with PCR-confirmed SARS-CoV-2 infection or an uninfected control (not recorded which).

In its sample, this clonotype was seen a few times. The chain joins TRBV2 to TRBJ2-3; D remains ambiguous. CDR3 length: 16 residues. Germline CDR1 SNHLY, CDR2 FYNNEI. Trimming removed 5 bases at V and 0 bases at J, with 15 bases between. The CDR3 loop reads CASSPLSQRSTDTQYF. In DNA, the CDR3 is TGTGCCAGCAGTCCCCTTTCCCAACGAAGCACAGATACGCAGTATTTT.

This clonotype was detected many times. J is TRBJ2-6 and V is TRBV29-1; the D gene could be TRBD1 or TRBD2 (5 bases each). Trimming cost V 6 bases and J 0 bases, with 15 bases left between them. The CDR3 spans 16 residues. Germline CDR1 is SQVTM and CDR2 is ANQGSEA. CDR3 region: CSVSRDVDSGANVLTF. CDR3 coding DNA: TGCAGCGTCTCCCGGGACGTTGACTCTGGGGCCAACGTCCTGACTTTC.

The chain uses TRBV7-9 and TRBJ2-7, with TRBD1 matching over 9 bases. The CDR3 is 14 residues long. Per the germline V gene, CDR1 is SEHNR and CDR2 is FQNEAQ (reference sequence). V shed 4 bases, J shed 4 bases, and the junction held 5 bases outside the gene matches. The CDR3 loop is CASSSRDRAYEQYF. The CDR3 region has the DNA TGTGCCAGCAGCTCCCGGGACAGGGCGTACGAGCAGTACTTC.

This clonotype appeared a few times. The CDR3 sequence is CASSTGNRAFF. In nucleotides, the CDR3 is TGTGCCAGTAGCACAGGGAACCGAGCTTTCTTT. V usage is TRBV19 and J usage is TRBJ1-1, with D perhaps matching TRBD1 (6 bases). Germline V gene lookup returns CDR1 LNHDA and CDR2 SQIVND (reference sequence). The germline V and J ends were trimmed by 6 bases and 10 bases, with 12 bases remaining between them. The CDR3 sequence is 11 residues long.

In this sample, this clonotype turned up a few times. The chain carries TRBV5-4 and TRBJ1-2; 9 bases are shared with TRBD1. Trimming took 3 bases from V and 0 from J; bases not matched to a gene: 3. CDR1 and CDR2 from the germline V gene are SGHNT and YYREEE (reference sequence). This CDR3 region has 15 residues. The CDR3 DNA sequence: TGTGCCAGCAGCTCCCGGGACAGGGCTAACTATGGCTACACCTTC. Amino acid sequence: CASSSRDRANYGYTF.

J is TRBJ1-3 and V is TRBV7-9; no clear D gene. The CDR3 runs to 12 residues. Per the germline V gene, CDR1 is SEHNR and CDR2 is FQNEAQ (reference sequence). V lost 4 bases to trimming and J lost 4 bases, with 5 bases between them. The CDR3 is CASSSQGNTIYF. CDR3 in DNA: TGTGCCAGCAGCTCACAGGGAAACACCATATATTTT.

In its sample, this clonotype was seen many times. The chain carries TRBV5-1 and TRBJ2-3; D gene unclear. Trimming removed 0 bases from V and 2 bases from J, with 16 bases in between. The length of the CDR3 is 17 residues. Germline loops: CDR1 SGHRS, CDR2 YFSETQ. CDR3 nucleotides: TGCGCCAGCAGCTTGGAGTCCCCGGCCCCCCACACAGATACGCAGTATTTT. This encodes CASSLESPAPHTDTQYF.

This clonotype has only a few counts. The chain combines TRBV27 with TRBJ2-7, with a weak D call TRBD1 (5 bases). V dropped 2 bases and J dropped 3 bases, with 11 bases sitting between them. Germline-derived CDR1 and CDR2 are MNHEY and SMNVEV (reference sequence). The CDR3 spans 14 residues. The CDR3: CASSLGGAVYEQYF. The CDR3 DNA is TGTGCCAGCAGTTTAGGTGGGGCCGTCTACGAGCAGTACTTC.

The table lists this clonotype with many counts. The chain combines TRBV7-3 with TRBJ2-3; D remains unclear. There are 15 residues in the CDR3. Germline CDR1 and CDR2: SGHTA and FQGTGA. The germline V and J ends were trimmed by 2 bases and 0 bases, with 9 bases remaining between them. CDR3 in amino acids: CASSLARTSTDTQYF. The DNA for the CDR3 is TGTGCCAGCAGCTTAGCCCGCACTAGCACAGATACGCAGTATTTT. Variable domain in full (rest from reference TRBV7-3 and TRBJ2-3): GAGVSQTPSNKVTEKGKYVELRCDPISGHTALYWYRQSLGQGPEFLIYFQGTGAADDSGLPNDRFFAVRPEGSVSTLKIQRTERGDSAVYLCASSLARTSTDTQYFGPGTRLTVL.

This clonotype was seen ten or more times. The rearrangement uses TRBV28 and TRBJ2-3; D not resolved. The CDR3 contains 15 residues. V was trimmed by 6 bases and J by 2 bases, leaving 15 bases between them. Germline V CDR1 and CDR2: MDHEN, SYDVKM. The CDR3, as DNA: TGTGCCAGCAGCAAATTCGTTTGGGACACAGATACGCAGTATTTT. Protein product: CASSKFVWDTDTQYF.

This clonotype was counted only a few times. The V gene is TRBV6-6, the J gene TRBJ2-7; 11 bases line up with TRBD2. Trimming at V came to 2 bases and at J to 4 bases, leaving 7 bases not matched to a gene. Germline V gene sequence: CDR1 MNHNY, CDR2 SVGAGI (reference sequence). The CDR3 sequence is 16 residues long. CDR3 DNA sequence: TGTGCCAGCAGTTACGATTTTAGCGGGGGGGGTTACGAGCAGTACTTC. It encodes CASSYDFSGGGYEQYF.

The V gene is TRBV10-3, the J gene TRBJ2-3; TRBD2 matches at 7 bases. From germline, CDR1 is ENHRY and CDR2 SYGVKD. The CDR3 consists of 13 residues. Germline trimming cut 10 bases from V and 4 bases from J; bases unmatched to any gene: 8. CDR3 loop: CATTGEGPDTQYF. As DNA, the CDR3 is TGTGCCACCACTGGGGAGGGCCCAGATACGCAGTATTTT.

This clonotype was observed a few times. The chain uses TRBV12-3 or TRBV12-4 and TRBJ2-5; maybe TRBD2 (5 bases). V was trimmed by 1 base and J by 5 bases, leaving 11 bases between them. CDR3 length: 14 residues. As DNA, the CDR3 is TGTGCCAGCAGTTTAGGAGGGATGAGGGAGACCCAGTACTTC. Protein product: CASSLGGMRETQYF.

This clonotype was seen at least ten times. The chain employs TRBV29-1 and TRBJ2-4, with 10 positions matching TRBD1. The CDR3 has 13 residues. Trimming at V came to 5 bases and at J to 8 bases, leaving 6 bases not matched to a gene. Germline-derived CDR1 and CDR2 are SQVTM and ANQGSEA. The CDR3 region is CSVRTGGLDIQYF. CDR3 nucleotides: TGCAGCGTTCGGACAGGGGGTTTGGACATTCAGTACTTC.

This clonotype was observed at least ten times. This chain's CDR3 is CASTWNYGYTF. CDR3 nucleotides: TGTGCCAGCACCTGGAACTATGGCTACACCTTC. This chain joins TRBV6-1 and TRBJ1-2; no clear D gene. Germline V gene data show CDR1 as MNHNS and CDR2 as SASEGT. The CDR3 loop spans 11 amino acids. V was clipped by 7 bases and J by 2 bases, with 5 bases between them.

Many counts were recorded for this clonotype. V gene TRBV30 combines with J gene TRBJ1-6, with D possibly being TRBD1 (5 bases). This CDR3 comprises 15 residues. Per the germline V gene, CDR1 is GTSNPN and CDR2 is SVGIG (reference sequence). V shed 0 bases and J shed 10 bases, with 16 bases lying between them. The CDR3 nucleotides read TGTGCCTGGAGTGTACGGAGGGGAGTAGGCTCACCCCTCCACTTT. This gives the protein CAWSVRRGVGSPLHF.

This rearrangement joins TRBV6-5 to TRBJ2-1; a weak D match, TRBD1 (6 bases). CDR3 size: 11 residues. The V and J ends lost 2 bases and 12 bases respectively, with 8 bases between them. CDR1 is MNHEY and CDR2 is SVGAGI in the germline V gene. CDR3 region: CASSYGQSQFF. CDR3 nucleotides: TGTGCCAGCAGTTACGGACAGTCGCAGTTCTTC.